Listed below are T cell receptor beta chains from one sample, sequenced in a study of blood T cell repertoires in COVID-19. Using immunoSEQ multiplex PCR, the repertoire was profiled, and TCRdb retains in-frame clones only, with some absent. Among 300,000 to 400,000 clones listed, approximately 88% were seen once. Sequencing was performed on PBMCs or T cells enriched from blood (not recorded which). These receptors all stem from a young man who had recovered from COVID-19. Both conserved end residues are part of each CDR3. D genes are given only for firm matches. Not all rows give a size; the values are once, few, many and, for expanded clones, a class.

>TRBJ2-5|-|TRBV7-9|-
CASSLGTALGETQYF
TGTGCCAGCAGCTTAGGGACAGCCCTTGGGGAGACCCAGTACTTC
>TRBJ2-7|TRBD1|TRBV10-2|-
CASSESTGWSSYEQYF
TGCGCCAGCAGTGAGTCGACAGGGTGGAGTTCCTACGAGCAGTACTTC
>TRBJ2-2|TRBD1|TRBV9|once
CASSGRTGVDTGELFF
TGTGCCAGCAGCGGCAGGACAGGGGTGGACACCGGGGAGCTGTTTTTT
>TRBJ2-1|-|TRBV19|-
CASSIALGHSSYNEQFF
TGTGCCAGTAGTATAGCTTTGGGACACAGCTCCTACAATGAGCAGTTCTTC
>TRBJ2-7|-|TRBV3-1/TRBV3-2|-
CASSQPSGRGTYEQYF
TGTGCCAGCAGCCAACCTTCCGGCAGGGGTACCTACGAGCAGTACTTC
>TRBJ2-2|TRBD2|TRBV28|few
CASSTGGANTGELFF
TGTGCCAGCAGTACCGGGGGGGCGAACACCGGGGAGCTGTTTTTT
>TRBJ2-3|-|TRBV7-2|-
CASSFRGTDTQYF
TGTGCCAGCAGCTTTCGCGGGACAGATACGCAGTATTTT
>TRBJ2-1|TRBD2|TRBV7-8|-
CASSPKAGVSYNEQFF
TGTGCCAGCAGCCCAAAAGCGGGGGTCTCCTACAATGAGCAGTTCTTC
>TRBJ2-1|TRBD2|TRBV7-2|-
CASSLGPSGGYNEQFF
TGTGCCAGCAGCTTAGGTCCTAGCGGGGGGTACAATGAGCAGTTCTTC
>TRBJ1-5|TRBD1|TRBV18|-
CASSQGQGGYQPQHF
TGTGCCAGCTCACAGGGACAGGGAGGATATCAGCCCCAGCATTTT
>TRBJ2-3|-|TRBV21-1|-
CASSTKGAVIAGGSTDTQYF
TGTGCCAGCAGCACTAAAGGTGCCGTAATAGCGGGGGGTAGCACAGATACGCAGTATTTT
>TRBJ2-7|TRBD2|TRBV3-1/TRBV3-2|-
CASSLLGRGGFYEQYF
TGTGCCAGCAGCCTCCTGGGGAGGGGAGGGTTCTACGAGCAGTACTTC
>TRBJ1-2|-|TRBV12-3/TRBV12-4|-
CASSLGTEYGYTF
TGTGCCAGCAGTTTAGGGACTGAGTATGGCTACACCTTC
>TRBJ2-5|-|TRBV6-5|once
CASSRTGETQYF
TGTGCCAGCAGCCGCACGGGAGAGACCCAGTACTTC
>TRBJ1-1|TRBD1|TRBV6-5|-
CASSYAGQATEAFF
TGTGCCAGCAGTTACGCAGGACAGGCCACTGAAGCTTTCTTT
>TRBJ2-7|-|TRBV6-1|-
CASSENRRHEQYF
TGTGCCAGCAGTGAAAACAGGAGACACGAGCAGTACTTC
>TRBJ1-4|TRBD1|TRBV6-5|-
CASRQGVNEKLFF
TGTGCCAGCAGGCAGGGGGTCAATGAAAAACTGTTTTTT
>TRBJ1-1|TRBD1|TRBV18|few
CASSPRQGANTEAFF
TGTGCCAGCTCACCACGACAGGGGGCGAACACTGAAGCTTTCTTT
>TRBJ1-6|-|TRBV25-1|-
CASRAGTNSPLHF
TGTGCCAGCAGGGCAGGGACAAATTCACCCCTCCACTTT
>TRBJ2-7|TRBD1|TRBV2|-
CASSGTDRGLSYEQYF
TGTGCCAGCAGTGGGACCGACAGGGGTCTATCCTACGAGCAGTACTTC
>TRBJ2-1|-|TRBV7-3|-
CASSRGTNNEQFF
TGTGCCAGCTCTCGGGGGACGAACAATGAGCAGTTCTTC
>TRBJ1-6|-|TRBV5-5|once
CASSRGHPNSPLHF
TGTGCCAGCAGCCGCGGACACCCGAATTCACCCCTCCACTTT
>TRBJ2-5|TRBD1|TRBV28|-
CASRLTGTGLQETQYF
TGTGCCAGCAGGCTGACGGGGACAGGCCTCCAAGAGACCCAGTACTTC
>TRBJ2-5|-|TRBV11-2|-
CASSLADTVTQYF
TGTGCCAGCAGCTTAGCGGACACGGTGACCCAGTACTTC
>TRBJ1-4|-|TRBV7-2|-
CASSSRGNNEKLFF
TGTGCCAGCAGCTCTAGAGGCAATAATGAAAAACTGTTTTTT
>TRBJ1-2|TRBD1|TRBV6-5|-
CASNIHSTGKDGYTF
TGTGCCAGCAACATCCACTCGACAGGGAAGGATGGCTACACCTTC
>TRBJ2-7|TRBD1|TRBV19|-
CASSIGTGRFGYEQYF
TGTGCCAGTAGTATCGGGACAGGGAGATTCGGATACGAGCAGTACTTC
>TRBJ2-5|-|TRBV3-1/TRBV3-2|-
CASSQSGQPQTQYF
TGTGCCAGCAGCCAATCTGGACAGCCACAGACCCAGTACTTC
>TRBJ1-1|-|TRBV5-1|-
CASSVAGNTEAFF
TGCGCCAGCAGCGTCGCGGGGAACACTGAAGCTTTCTTT
>TRBJ2-7|-|TRBV28|-
CASSFMVGRYEQYF
TGTGCCAGCAGTTTTATGGTCGGCAGGTACGAGCAGTACTTC
>TRBJ1-3|-|TRBV28|-
CASRRGGTGNTIYF
TGTGCCAGCAGGAGAGGGGGTACTGGAAACACCATATATTTT
>TRBJ2-1|-|TRBV18|-
CASSPQRDIIYEQFF
TGTGCCAGCTCACCCCAACGGGACATCATCTATGAGCAGTTCTTC